This T cell receptor (beta chain) came from a study of vaccination and CD4 T cells after COVID-19. As for the study in general: Median time from COVID diagnosis to post-COVID sampling was 101 days (35 to 161).

The Oncomine TCR Beta short-read assay was what sequenced the DNA obtained from cultured CD4+ T cells. In TCRdb, the PCR reads were re-called with MiXCR into one record per CDR3 protein. The table has around 20,000 distinct CDR3 sequences, approximately 33% seen once. V lost 0 bases to trimming and J lost 0 bases; unmatched junction nucleotides: 4. This CDR3 contains 18 residues. Germline-derived CDR1 and CDR2 are SGHNT and YYREEE (reference sequence). Worth noting for this clonotype: The target antigen is unknown.

As for treatment: 10-day PBMC culture with coronavirus spike peptide pools or control peptides (ViraFEST assay). Both day 3 and day 7 involved replacing half of the medium with fresh IL-2 medium. What was sequenced was cultured CD4+ T cells from blood. The chain couples TRBV5-4 to TRBJ2-6; 9 bases are shared with TRBD1. The sequence was collected from a human donor with COVID-19. The CDR3 bases are TGTGCCAGCAGCTTGGATCCGGGACAGGGCTCTGGGGCCAACGTCCTGACTTTC. Amino acids: CASSLDPGQGSGANVLTF.